The sequence of this T cell receptor beta chain was determined in a study of shared clonotypes between healthy human individuals. Genomic DNA per cell subset filled all wells of several immunoSEQ plates. This table comes from immunoSEQ multiplex PCR, and its TCRdb copy is limited to in-frame clones, with some not included. The sample holds hundreds of thousands of clones; roughly 94% are singletons and the top ten take nearly 25%. In the naive CD8 group, cells lacked CD45RO and were positively selected for CCR7, so terminally differentiated effector memory CD45RA+ cells were left out. Broader study findings: Naive subsets typically showed greater estimated richness than memory subsets. Donor scarcity curtailed the genetic and exposure-history diversity represented herein.

V lost 3 bases and J 2 bases, leaving 12 bases between the germline ends. Germline CDR1 SGDLS, CDR2 YYNGEE. The CDR3 runs 14 residues. With respect to this clone: Antigen unknown.

This receptor was identified in a man younger than 40 in good health. The chain couples TRBV9 to TRBJ2-7, with D perhaps TRBD1 (5 bases). Sequencing was performed on naive CD8+ T cells sorted from blood. The CDR3 nucleotides read TGTGCCAGCAGCGCCCATGACAGTGCCTACGAGCAGTACTTC. Protein: CASSAHDSAYEQYF.